One TCR beta chain is described in this entry. This CDR3 is built from 16 residues. V lost 3 bases, J lost 5 bases, and 15 bases stayed unmatched. CDR1 GTSNPN and CDR2 SVGIG come from the germline V gene (reference sequence). Time point reported: after dendritic cell vaccination, including at tumor progression/relapse. No glioblastoma patient carried an isocitrate dehydrogenase mutation. Blood PBMC samples: pre-vaccination, two weeks post third vaccination, and at tumor progression. Input was 2 ug genomic DNA, or all available if less. Here immunoSEQ multiplex PCR was the method, and the copy in TCRdb shows in-frame clones only, minus some. This table holds roughly 100,000 clones, about 90% found once. The data are from a study of glioma-infiltrating T cells after dendritic cell vaccination. Overall study context: At biweekly intervals, patients got three intradermal dendritic cell vaccine injections.

This receptor was obtained from a human donor with glioblastoma. The chain has TRBV30 and TRBJ2-5; 7 bases fit TRBD2. The sample was blood, taken after dendritic cell vaccination. The DNA of the CDR3 is TGTGCCTGGAGGGCCCGTACTAGCGCCCGATGGGAGACCCAGTACTTC. Protein: CAWRARTSARWETQYF.